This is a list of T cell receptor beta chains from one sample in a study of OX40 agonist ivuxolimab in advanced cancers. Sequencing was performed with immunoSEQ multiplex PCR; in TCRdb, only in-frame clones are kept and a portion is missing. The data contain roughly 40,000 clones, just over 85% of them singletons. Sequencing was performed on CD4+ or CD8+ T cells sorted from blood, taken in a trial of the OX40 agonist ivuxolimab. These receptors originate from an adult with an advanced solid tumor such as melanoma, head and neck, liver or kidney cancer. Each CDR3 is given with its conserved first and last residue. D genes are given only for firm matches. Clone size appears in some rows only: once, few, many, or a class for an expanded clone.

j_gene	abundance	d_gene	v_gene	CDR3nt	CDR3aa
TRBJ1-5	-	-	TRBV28	TGTGCCAGCAGTTCCACCCTAGGGCAGCCCCAGCATTTT	CASSSTLGQPQHF
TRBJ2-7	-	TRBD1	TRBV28	TGTGCCAGCATTTCGGACAGGGGCATCTACGAGCAGTACTTC	CASISDRGIYEQYF
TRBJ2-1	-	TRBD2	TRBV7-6	TGTGCCAGCAGCCCGCGGACTAGCGGGGGCTACGATGAGCAGTTCTTC	CASSPRTSGGYDEQFF
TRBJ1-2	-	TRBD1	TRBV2	TGTGCCAGCAGCGAGGGACAGGGGTCGAACTATGGCTACACCTTC	CASSEGQGSNYGYTF
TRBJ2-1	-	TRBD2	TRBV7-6	TGTGCCAGCAGCTGGGGAGGGCAGCGGGGGGACAATGAGCAGTTCTTC	CASSWGGQRGDNEQFF
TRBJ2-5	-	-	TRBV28	TGTGCCAGCAGTTCCCCGCCGGGCATTGAGTTGGAGACCCAGTACTTC	CASSSPPGIELETQYF
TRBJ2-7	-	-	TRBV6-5	TGTGCCAGCAGTTTGATAGGGGACGAGCAGTACTTC	CASSLIGDEQYF
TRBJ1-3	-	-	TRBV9	TGTGCCAGCAGAGACGGCTCTGGAAACACCATATATTTT	CASRDGSGNTIYF
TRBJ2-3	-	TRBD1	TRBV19	TGTGCCAGTAGTCTACTCCCTCCAGGGGGATACACAGATACGCAGTATTTT	CASSLLPPGGYTDTQYF
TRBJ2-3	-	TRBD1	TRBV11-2	TGTGCCAGCAGCTCCCACAGGGGGCCCGATACGCAGTATTTT	CASSSHRGPDTQYF
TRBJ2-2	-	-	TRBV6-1	TGTGCCAGCAGTCCGGGACCGACGACCACCGGGGAGCTGTTTTTT	CASSPGPTTTGELFF
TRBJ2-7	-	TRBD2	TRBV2	TGTGCCAGCATCTACCGACCGGGACTAGCGGGGATCGAGCAGTACTTC	CASIYRPGLAGIEQYF
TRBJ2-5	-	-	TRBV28	TGTGCCAGCAGTTTTGGGCGGGGGCCTCCGGGGACCCAGTACTTC	CASSFGRGPPGTQYF
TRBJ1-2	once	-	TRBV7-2	TGTGCCAGCAGCCTCCACAGGGCTAACTATGGCTACACCTTC	CASSLHRANYGYTF
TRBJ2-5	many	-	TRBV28	TGTGCCAGCAGTTTATGGGGGAACCAAGAGACCCAGTACTTC	CASSLWGNQETQYF
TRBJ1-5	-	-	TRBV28	TGTGCCAGCAGTTTCGAGGAATATAGCAATCAGCCCCAGCATTTT	CASSFEEYSNQPQHF
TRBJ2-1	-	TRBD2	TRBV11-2	TGTGCCAGCAGCAGAACCGGGACTAGCCCGCTTGAGCAGTTCTTC	CASSRTGTSPLEQFF
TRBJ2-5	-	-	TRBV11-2	TGTGCCAGCAGCTCAAGGGAGACCCAGTACTTC	CASSSRETQYF
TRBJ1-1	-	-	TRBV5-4	TGTGCCAGCAGCCAGACAGAGAACACTGAAGCTTTCTTT	CASSQTENTEAFF
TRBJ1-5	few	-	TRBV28	TGTGCCAGCAGTTCCGGACATTCTAGCAATCAGCCCCAGCATTTT	CASSSGHSSNQPQHF
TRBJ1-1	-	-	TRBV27	TGTGCCAGCAGTTTAAGCGCCGCGAACACTGAAGCTTTCTTT	CASSLSAANTEAFF
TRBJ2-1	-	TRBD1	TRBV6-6	TGTGCCAGCAGTTACTCGGGGACAGGGGGCAATGAGCAGTTCTTC	CASSYSGTGGNEQFF